This T cell receptor (beta chain) was captured in a study of shared clonotypes between healthy human individuals. For the study at large: The study used three CD4 naive, three CD4 memory, two CD8 naive and one CD8 memory plate per donor. Overall study findings and caveats: Relative to their counterparts shared across all four donors, non-shared clonotypes exhibited diminished generation probabilities.

Points on this clone: Its antigen is not known.

Assay: immunoSEQ multiplex PCR; the TCRdb copy retains only in-frame clones and omits some. The data hold about 580,000 clones, with roughly 98% observed a single time. Naive CD8 cells were CD45RO-negative, positively selected for CCR7, excluding terminally differentiated effector memory CD45RA+ cells. Germline V gene lookup returns CDR1 SGDLS and CDR2 YYNGEE. This CDR3 contains 14 residues. Trimming removed 0 bases at V and 6 bases at J, with 12 bases between. Specimen: naive CD8+ T cells sorted from blood. This TCR came from a man aged 25-40 years in good health. The chain links TRBV9 to TRBJ2-5; TRBD1 or TRBD2 may be the D gene (5 bases each). The CDR3 bases are TGTGCCAGCAGCGTAGAACAGGCCGGGAAGACCCAGTACTTC. It yields the protein CASSVEQAGKTQYF.